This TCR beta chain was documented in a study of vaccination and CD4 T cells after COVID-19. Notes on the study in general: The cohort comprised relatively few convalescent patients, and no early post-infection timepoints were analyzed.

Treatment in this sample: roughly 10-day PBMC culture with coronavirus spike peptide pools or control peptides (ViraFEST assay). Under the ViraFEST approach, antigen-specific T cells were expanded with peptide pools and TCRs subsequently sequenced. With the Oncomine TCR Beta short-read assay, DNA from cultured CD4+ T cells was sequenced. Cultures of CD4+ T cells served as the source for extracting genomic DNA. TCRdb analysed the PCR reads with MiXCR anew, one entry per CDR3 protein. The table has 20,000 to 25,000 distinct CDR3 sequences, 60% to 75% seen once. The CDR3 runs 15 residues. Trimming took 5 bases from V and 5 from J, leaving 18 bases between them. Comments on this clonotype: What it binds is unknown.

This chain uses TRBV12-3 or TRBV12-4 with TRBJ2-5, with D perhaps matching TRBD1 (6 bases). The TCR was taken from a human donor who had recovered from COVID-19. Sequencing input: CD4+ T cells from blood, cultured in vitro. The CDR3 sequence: CASSKDRSMSETQYF. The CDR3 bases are TGTGCCAGCAGTAAAGACAGGAGTATGTCGGAGACCCAGTACTTC.